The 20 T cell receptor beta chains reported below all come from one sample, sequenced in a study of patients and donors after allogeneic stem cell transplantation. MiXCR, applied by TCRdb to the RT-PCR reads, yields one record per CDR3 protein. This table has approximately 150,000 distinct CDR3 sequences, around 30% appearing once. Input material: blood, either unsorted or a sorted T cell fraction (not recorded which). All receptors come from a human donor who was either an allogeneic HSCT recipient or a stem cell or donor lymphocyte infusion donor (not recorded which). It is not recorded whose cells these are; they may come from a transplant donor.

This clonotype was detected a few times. CDR3 nucleotides: TGTGCCAGCAGCATCCGGACTAGCGGGCGCTCCTACAATGAGCAGTTCTTC. Residues: CASSIRTSGRSYNEQFF. The chain uses TRBV7-9 and TRBJ2-1, with TRBD2 identical over 11 bases. The V gene end was trimmed by 5 bases and the J gene end by 0 bases; junction bases not matched to a gene: 6. There are 17 residues in the CDR3. From germline, CDR1 is SEHNR and CDR2 FQNEAQ (reference sequence).

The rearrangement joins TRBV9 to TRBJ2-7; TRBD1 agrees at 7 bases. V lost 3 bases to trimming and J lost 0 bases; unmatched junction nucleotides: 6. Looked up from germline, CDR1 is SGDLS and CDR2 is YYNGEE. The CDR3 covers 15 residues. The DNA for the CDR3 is TGTGCCAGCAGCGCGTCTCACAGGGGCTCCTACGAGCAGTACTTC. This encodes CASSASHRGSYEQYF.

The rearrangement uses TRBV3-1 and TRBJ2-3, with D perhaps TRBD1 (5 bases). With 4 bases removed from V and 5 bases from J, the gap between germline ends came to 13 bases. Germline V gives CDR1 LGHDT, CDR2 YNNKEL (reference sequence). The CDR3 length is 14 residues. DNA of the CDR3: TGTGCCAGCAGCCGAGATAGCAGGGAAGATACGCAGTATTTT. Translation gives CASSRDSREDTQYF.

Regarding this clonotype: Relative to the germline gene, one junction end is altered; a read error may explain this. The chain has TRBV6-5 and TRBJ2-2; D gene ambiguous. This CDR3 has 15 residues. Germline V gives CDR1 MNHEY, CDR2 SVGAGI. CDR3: CASSYSLVNAGELFF. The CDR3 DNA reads TGTGCCAGCAGTTACTCGCTGGTGAACGCCGGGGAGCTGTTTTTT.

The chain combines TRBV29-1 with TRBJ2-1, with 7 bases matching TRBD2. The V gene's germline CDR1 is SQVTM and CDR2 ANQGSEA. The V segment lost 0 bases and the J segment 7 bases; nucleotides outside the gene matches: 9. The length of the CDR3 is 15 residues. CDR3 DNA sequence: TGCAGCGTTGAAGAAGTACTAGCGAACTGGAATGAGCAGTTCTTC. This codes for CSVEEVLANWNEQFF.

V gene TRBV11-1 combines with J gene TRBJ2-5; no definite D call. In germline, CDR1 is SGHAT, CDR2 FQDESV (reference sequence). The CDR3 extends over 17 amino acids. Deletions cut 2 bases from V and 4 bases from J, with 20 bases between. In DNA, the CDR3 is TGTGCCAGCAGCTTATCCTCCTCCGGGTTGGGCAGAGAGACCCAGTACTTC. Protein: CASSLSSSGLGRETQYF. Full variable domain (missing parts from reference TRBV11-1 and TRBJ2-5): EAEVAQSPRYKITEKSQAVAFWCDPISGHATLYWYRQILGQGPELLVQFQDESVVDDSQLPKDRFSAERLKGVDSTLKIQPAELGDSAMYLCASSLSSSGLGRETQYFGPGTRLLVL.

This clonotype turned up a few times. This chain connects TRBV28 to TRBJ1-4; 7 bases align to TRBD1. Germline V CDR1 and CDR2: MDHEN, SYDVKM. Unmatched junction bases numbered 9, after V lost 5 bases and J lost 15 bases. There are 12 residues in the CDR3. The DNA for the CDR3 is TGTGCCAGCAGTCCGGGGGACAGAATATTGTTTTTT. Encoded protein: CASSPGDRILFF.

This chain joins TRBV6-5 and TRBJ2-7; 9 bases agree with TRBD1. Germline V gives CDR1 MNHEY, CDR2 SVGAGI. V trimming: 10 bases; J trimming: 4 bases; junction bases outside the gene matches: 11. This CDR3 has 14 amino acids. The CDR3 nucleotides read TGTGCCACCTCTTACAGGGGGCGGCTTTACGAGCAGTACTTC. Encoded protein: CATSYRGRLYEQYF.

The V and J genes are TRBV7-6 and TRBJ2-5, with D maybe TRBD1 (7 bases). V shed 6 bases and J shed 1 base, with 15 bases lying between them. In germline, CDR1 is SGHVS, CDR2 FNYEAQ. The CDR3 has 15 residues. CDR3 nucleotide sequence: TGTGCCAGCAGTCGGTCAGGGGGGATCCAAGAGACCCAGTACTTC. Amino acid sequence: CASSRSGGIQETQYF.

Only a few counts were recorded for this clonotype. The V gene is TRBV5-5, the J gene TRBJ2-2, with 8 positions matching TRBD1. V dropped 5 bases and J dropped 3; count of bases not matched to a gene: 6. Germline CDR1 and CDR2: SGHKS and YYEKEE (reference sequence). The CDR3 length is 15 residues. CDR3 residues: CASRPTGGDTGELFF. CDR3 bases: TGTGCCAGCAGACCTACAGGGGGAGACACCGGGGAGCTGTTTTTT.

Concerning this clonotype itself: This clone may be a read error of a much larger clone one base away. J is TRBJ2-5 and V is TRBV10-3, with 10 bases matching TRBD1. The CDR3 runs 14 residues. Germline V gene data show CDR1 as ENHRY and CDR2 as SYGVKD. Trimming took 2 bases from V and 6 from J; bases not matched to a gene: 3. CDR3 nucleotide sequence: TGTGCCATCAGTGAGGGACAGGGGGGACAGACCCAGTACTTC. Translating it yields CAISEGQGGQTQYF.

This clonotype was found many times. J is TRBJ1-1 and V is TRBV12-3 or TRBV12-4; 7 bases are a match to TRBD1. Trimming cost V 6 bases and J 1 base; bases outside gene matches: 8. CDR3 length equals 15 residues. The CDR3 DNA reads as TGTGCCAGCAGGCCTAGACAGGGAGGGAACACTGAAGCTTTCTTT. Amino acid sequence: CASRPRQGGNTEAFF.

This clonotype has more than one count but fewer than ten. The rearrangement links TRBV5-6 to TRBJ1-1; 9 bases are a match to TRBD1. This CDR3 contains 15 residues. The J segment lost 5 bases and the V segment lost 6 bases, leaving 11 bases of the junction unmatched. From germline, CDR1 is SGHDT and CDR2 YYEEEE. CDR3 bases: TGTGCCAGCACCCAATGGGGACAGGGAGGGACTGAAGCTTTCTTT. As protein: CASTQWGQGGTEAFF.

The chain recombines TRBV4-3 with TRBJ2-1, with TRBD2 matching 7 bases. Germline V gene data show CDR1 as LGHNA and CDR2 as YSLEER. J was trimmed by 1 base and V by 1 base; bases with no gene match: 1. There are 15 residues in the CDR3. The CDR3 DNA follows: TGCGCCAGCAGCCAAGGGGGAGGGTCCTACAATGAGCAGTTCTTC. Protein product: CASSQGGGSYNEQFF.

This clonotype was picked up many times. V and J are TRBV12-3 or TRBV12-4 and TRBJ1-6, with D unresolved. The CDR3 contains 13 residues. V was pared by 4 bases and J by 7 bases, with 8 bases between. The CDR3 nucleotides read TGTGCCAGCAGTTACTCTACCAATTCACCCCTCCACTTT. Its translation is CASSYSTNSPLHF.

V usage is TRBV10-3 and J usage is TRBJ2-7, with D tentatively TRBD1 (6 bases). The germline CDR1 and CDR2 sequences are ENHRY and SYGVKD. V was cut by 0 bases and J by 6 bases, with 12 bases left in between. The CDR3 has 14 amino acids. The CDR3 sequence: CAISESITGTEQYF. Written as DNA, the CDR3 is TGTGCCATCAGTGAGTCGATCACAGGGACCGAGCAGTACTTC.

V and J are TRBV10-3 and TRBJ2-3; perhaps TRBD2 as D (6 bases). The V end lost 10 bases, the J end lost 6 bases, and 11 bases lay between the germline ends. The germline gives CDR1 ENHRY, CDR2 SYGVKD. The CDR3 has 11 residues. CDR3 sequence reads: CATGRGDTQYF. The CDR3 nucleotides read TGTGCCACCGGGAGAGGGGATACGCAGTATTTT.

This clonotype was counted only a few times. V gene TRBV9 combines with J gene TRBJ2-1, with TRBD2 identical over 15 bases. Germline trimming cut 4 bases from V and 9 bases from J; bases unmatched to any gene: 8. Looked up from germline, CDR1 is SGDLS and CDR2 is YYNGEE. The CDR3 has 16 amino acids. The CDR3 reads CASSTPGLAGGSEQFF. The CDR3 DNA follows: TGTGCCAGCAGCACTCCGGGACTAGCGGGAGGTAGTGAGCAGTTCTTC.

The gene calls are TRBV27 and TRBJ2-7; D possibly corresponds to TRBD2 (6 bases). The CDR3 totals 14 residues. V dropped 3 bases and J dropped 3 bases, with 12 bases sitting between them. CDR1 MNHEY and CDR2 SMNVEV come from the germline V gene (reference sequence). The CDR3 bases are TGTGCCAGCAGTTTGGGGGGAGAGGTCTACGAGCAGTACTTC. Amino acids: CASSLGGEVYEQYF.

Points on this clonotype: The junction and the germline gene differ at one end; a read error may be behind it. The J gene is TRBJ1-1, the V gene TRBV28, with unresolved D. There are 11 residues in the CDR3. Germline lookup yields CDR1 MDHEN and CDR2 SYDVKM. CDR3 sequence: CASILATEAFF. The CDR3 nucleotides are TGTGCCAGCATTTTAGCCACTGAAGCTTTCTTT.